These 6 T cell receptor beta chains share one sample of origin, sequenced in a study of blood T cell repertoires in COVID-19. TCRdb's table, derived via immunoSEQ multiplex PCR, lists solely in-frame clones and lacks some. This table has 150,000 or so clones, roughly 80% appearing once. The sample consisted of peripheral blood. Receptor source: a woman aged 45-65 years with active or convalescent COVID-19.

This clone has more than one count but fewer than ten. The chain carries TRBV6-2 or TRBV6-3 and TRBJ1-4, with TRBD1 matching 8 bases. Trimming removed 2 bases from V and 8 bases from J; junction bases left unmatched: 7. The CDR3 runs to 15 residues. From germline, CDR1 is MNHEY and CDR2 SVGEGT. CDR3 nucleotides: TGTGCCAGCAGTTACCCCAGGGGGCGCGGGGAAAAACTGTTTTTT. It yields the protein CASSYPRGRGEKLFF.

The rearrangement uses TRBV20-1 and TRBJ2-1, with 10 bases that match TRBD2. Trimming removed 3 bases from V and 7 bases from J; junction bases left unmatched: 12. Germline CDR1 DFQATT, CDR2 SNEGSKA (reference sequence). This CDR3 contains 16 residues. CDR3 nucleotide sequence: TGCAGTGCTAGTGACTGGAGCGGGGGGGCAGGGAATGAGCAGTTCTTC. The encoded protein is CSASDWSGGAGNEQFF.

The chain recombines TRBV20-1 with TRBJ1-1; a weak D match, TRBD1 (6 bases). Germline values: CDR1 DFQATT, CDR2 SNEGSKA (reference sequence). The length of the CDR3 is 11 residues. V was cut by 6 bases and J by 7 bases, with 12 bases left in between. The CDR3 DNA reads TGCAGTGCAAGACAGGCGGGTGAAGCTTTCTTT. Translated, it gives CSARQAGEAFF.

V is TRBV2 and J is TRBJ1-4; D might be TRBD1 (5 bases). The CDR3 is 14 residues long. V lost 7 bases and J 2 bases, leaving 11 bases between the germline ends. Germline CDR1 is SNHLY and CDR2 is FYNNEI. The CDR3 DNA follows: TGTGCCAGCACCATGGCAGGGACTAATGAAAAACTGTTTTTT. It translates to CASTMAGTNEKLFF.

This chain connects TRBV30 to TRBJ1-1, with 7 bases that match TRBD1. Germline V gene data show CDR1 as GTSNPN and CDR2 as SVGIG (reference sequence). Losses at the gene ends were 1 base for V and 0 bases for J; bases not matched to a gene: 5. The CDR3 is 15 amino acids. The CDR3: CAWSGDSLMNTEAFF. Written as DNA, the CDR3 is TGTGCCTGGAGTGGGGACAGTCTCATGAACACTGAAGCTTTCTTT.

This clone was counted between two and nine times. This rearrangement joins TRBV7-2 to TRBJ2-7; 10 bases align to TRBD2. The germline V gene has CDR1 SGHTA and CDR2 FQGNSA. The CDR3 totals 14 residues. Trimming cost V 4 bases and J 6 bases; bases outside gene matches: 6. For the CDR3, the DNA is TGTGCCAGCAGCTCCCAAGCGGGAGGGCGCGAGCAGTACTTC. It is translated as CASSSQAGGREQYF.